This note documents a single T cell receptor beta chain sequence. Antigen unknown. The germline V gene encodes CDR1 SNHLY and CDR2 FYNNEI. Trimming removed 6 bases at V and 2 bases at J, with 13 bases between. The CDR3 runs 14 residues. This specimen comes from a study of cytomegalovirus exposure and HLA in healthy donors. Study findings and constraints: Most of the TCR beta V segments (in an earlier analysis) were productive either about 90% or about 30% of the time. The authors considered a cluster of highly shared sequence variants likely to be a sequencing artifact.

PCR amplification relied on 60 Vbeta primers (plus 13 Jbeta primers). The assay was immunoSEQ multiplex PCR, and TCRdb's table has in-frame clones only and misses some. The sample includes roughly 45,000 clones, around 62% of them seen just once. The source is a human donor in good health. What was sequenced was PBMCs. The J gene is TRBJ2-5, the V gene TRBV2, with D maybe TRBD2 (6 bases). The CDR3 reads CASRPSGYQETQYF. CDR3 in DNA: TGTGCCAGCAGGCCCAGCGGGTATCAAGAGACCCAGTACTTC.